A single sample is the source of the 5 T cell receptor beta chains below, sequenced in a study of CD8 T cells in Susac syndrome. Reverse transcription of about 0.45 to 1 ug RNA used random hexamers. TCRdb called the immunoSEQ multiplex PCR reads again in MiXCR, with one record for every CDR3 protein. The sample lists about 190,000 distinct CDR3 sequences, approximately 95% occurring once. Sequencing input: CD4+ T cells from PBMCs. Receptors originate from a human donor in good health.

The V and J genes are TRBV6-2 or TRBV6-3 and TRBJ2-4; 12 nucleotides match TRBD2. V gave up 0 bases and J gave up 2 bases; unmatched junction bases: 11. CDR1 MNHEY and CDR2 SVGEGT come from the germline V gene. The length of the CDR3 is 20 residues. CDR3 sequence reads: CASSYSVMGLAGGPKNIQYF. The DNA of the CDR3 is TGTGCCAGCAGTTACTCGGTCATGGGGCTAGCGGGAGGGCCCAAAAACATTCAGTACTTC.

This chain uses TRBV3-1 with TRBJ1-1; no definite D call. V lost 0 bases, J lost 3 bases, and 8 bases lay in between. The CDR3 covers 14 residues. Germline V gene lookup returns CDR1 LGHDT and CDR2 YNNKEL (reference sequence). DNA of the CDR3: TGTGCCAGCAGCCAAGACGGGCTGGACACTGAAGCTTTCTTT. Translated, it gives CASSQDGLDTEAFF.

The V gene is TRBV20-1, the J gene TRBJ2-1; D is possibly TRBD2 (5 bases). The CDR3 is 12 amino acids. Deletions cut 6 bases from V and 7 bases from J, with 13 bases between. The V gene's germline CDR1 is DFQATT and CDR2 SNEGSKA (reference sequence). Here the CDR3 DNA reads TGCAGTGCCAACGAGCCGGGGAATGAGCAGTTCTTC. It yields the protein CSANEPGNEQFF.

The CDR3: CATSRENTEAFF. The CDR3 coding sequence is TGTGCCACCAGCAGAGAAAACACTGAAGCTTTCTTT. This chain links TRBV15 with TRBJ1-1; D is unclear. V gave up 0 bases and J gave up 2 bases, with 1 base separating them. From germline, CDR1 is LNHNV and CDR2 YYDKDF (reference sequence). CDR3 length: 12 residues.

The CDR3 DNA sequence: TGTGCCAGCACCCCTTTTAGCGGGAGCTCCTACAATGAGCAGTTCTTC. Residues: CASTPFSGSSYNEQFF. The chain joins TRBV12-3 or TRBV12-4 to TRBJ2-1; 9 positions match TRBD2. J lost 0 bases, V lost 7 bases, and 7 bases had no gene match. The CDR3 is 16 amino acids.